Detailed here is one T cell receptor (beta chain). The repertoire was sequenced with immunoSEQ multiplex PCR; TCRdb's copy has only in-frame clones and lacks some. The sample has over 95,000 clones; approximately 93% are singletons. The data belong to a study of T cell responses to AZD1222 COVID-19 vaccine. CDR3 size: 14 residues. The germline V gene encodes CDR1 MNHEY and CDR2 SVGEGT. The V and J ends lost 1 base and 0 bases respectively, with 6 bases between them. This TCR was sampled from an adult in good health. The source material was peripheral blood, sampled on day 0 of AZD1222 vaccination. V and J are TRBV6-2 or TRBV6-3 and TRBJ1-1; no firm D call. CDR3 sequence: CASSYLSLNTEAFF. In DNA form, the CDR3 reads TGTGCCAGCAGTTACTTGTCGCTGAACACTGAAGCTTTCTTT.